What follows is one T cell receptor beta chain and its context. The data belong to a study of blood T cell repertoires in COVID-19. As originally analysed: Nucleated cell counts were estimated from reference gene primer amplification. Sequenced by immunoSEQ multiplex PCR; TCRdb stores in-frame clones only, minus some. The DNA gave D and trimming, while V, J and clone size come from that table. The sample has about 160,000 clones; about 85% are singletons. CDR1 is SEHNR and CDR2 is FQNEAQ in the germline V gene (reference sequence). The CDR3 extends over 19 amino acids. With V trimmed by 4 bases and J by 5 bases, 19 bases remained unmatched.

Material for sequencing was peripheral blood. The sequence derives from a man aged 65 to 79 who had recovered from COVID-19. The V call is TRBV7-9, the J call TRBJ2-2; 7 bases map to TRBD2. CDR3 residues: CASSSGRTPEGGNTGELFF. CDR3 sequence (DNA): TGTGCCAGCAGCTCGGGACGGACTCCTGAGGGAGGGAATACCGGGGAGCTGTTTTTT.